A single T cell receptor (beta chain) is shown here with its context. No antigen is known for it. TCRdb passed the 5' RACE reads through MiXCR, listing each CDR3 protein once. The table records about 580,000 distinct CDR3 sequences, about a sixth of them present only once. From germline, CDR1 is MNHNS and CDR2 SASEGT. The CDR3 runs to 14 residues. The V and J ends lost 6 bases and 8 bases, in that order; junction bases with no gene match: 8. This entry belongs to a study of T cells after yellow fever vaccination. In the study overall: Where fractions had low cell numbers, libraries were prepared from them with the SMART-Seq v4 Ultra Low Input RNA kit.

Notes on the study in general: Across the CD4 and CD8 compartments, a small share of clonotypes was present in both.

The specimen was PBMCs, collected around 5 days after the first yellow fever vaccination. The V gene is TRBV6-1, the J gene TRBJ2-1, with 9 bases identical to TRBD1. The source of this sequence is a man between 18 and 35 years old who received the YFV17D yellow fever vaccine. This CDR3 is CASSRDRDIDEQFF. CDR3 in DNA: TGTGCCAGCAGCCGGGACAGGGATATTGATGAGCAGTTCTTC.